This T cell receptor beta chain originates from a study of blood T cell repertoires in COVID-19. As for the study in general: PBMCs, B-cell-depleted T cells, or T cells were the source of the cDNA or gDNA that made up the material.

Original data processing: Amplification of reference gene primers was used by the study to estimate nucleated cell counts. Profiling relied on immunoSEQ multiplex PCR, and the TCRdb table lists in-frame clones only, not all of them. V and J calls and clone size are copied from that table; D and trimming were computed from the DNA. In the table there are roughly 170,000 clones, nearly 80% of which are singletons. Germline V lookup: CDR1 SGHTA, CDR2 FQGNSA. The CDR3 totals 12 residues. The V and J ends lost 4 bases and 8 bases respectively, with 8 bases between them. The sample was peripheral blood. The source is a woman in her 70s with acute or convalescent COVID-19. V and J are TRBV7-2 and TRBJ1-4; D is uncertain. As DNA, the CDR3 is TGTGCCAGCAGCTCAACCAGGGAAAAACTGTTTTTT. Translated, it gives CASSSTREKLFF.